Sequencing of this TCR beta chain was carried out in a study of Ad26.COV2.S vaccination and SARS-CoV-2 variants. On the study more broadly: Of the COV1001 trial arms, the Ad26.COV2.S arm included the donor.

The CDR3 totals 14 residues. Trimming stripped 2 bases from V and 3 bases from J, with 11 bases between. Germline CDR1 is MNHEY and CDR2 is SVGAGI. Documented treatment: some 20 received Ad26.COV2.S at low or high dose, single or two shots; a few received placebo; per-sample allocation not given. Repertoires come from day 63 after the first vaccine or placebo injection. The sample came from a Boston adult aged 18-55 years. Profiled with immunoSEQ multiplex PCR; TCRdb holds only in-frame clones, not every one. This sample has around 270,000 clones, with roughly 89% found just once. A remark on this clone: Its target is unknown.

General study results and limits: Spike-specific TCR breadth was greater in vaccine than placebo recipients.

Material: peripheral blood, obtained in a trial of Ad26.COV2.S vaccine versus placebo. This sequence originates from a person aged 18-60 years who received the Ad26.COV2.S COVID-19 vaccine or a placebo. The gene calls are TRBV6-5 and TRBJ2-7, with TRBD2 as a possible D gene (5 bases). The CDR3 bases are TGTGCCAGCAGTTACGGGCGGGCTGACTACGAGCAGTACGTC. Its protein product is CASSYGRADYEQYV.